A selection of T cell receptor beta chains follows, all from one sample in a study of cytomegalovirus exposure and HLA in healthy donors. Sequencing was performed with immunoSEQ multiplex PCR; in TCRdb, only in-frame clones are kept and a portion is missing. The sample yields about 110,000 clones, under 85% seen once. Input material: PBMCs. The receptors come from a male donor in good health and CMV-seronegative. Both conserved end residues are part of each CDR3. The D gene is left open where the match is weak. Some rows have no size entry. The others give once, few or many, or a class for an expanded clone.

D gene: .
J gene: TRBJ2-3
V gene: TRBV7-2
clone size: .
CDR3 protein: CASSPGARPSTDTQYF
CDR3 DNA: TGTGCCAGCAGCCCAGGGGCCAGACCTAGCACAGATACGCAGTATTTT

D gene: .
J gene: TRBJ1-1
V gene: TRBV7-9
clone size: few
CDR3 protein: CASSRRDMNTEAFF
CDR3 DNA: TGTGCCAGCAGCCGCAGGGACATGAACACTGAAGCTTTCTTT

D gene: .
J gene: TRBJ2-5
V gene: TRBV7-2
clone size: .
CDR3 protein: CASSPQETQYF
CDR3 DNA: TGTGCCAGCAGCCCACAAGAGACCCAGTACTTC

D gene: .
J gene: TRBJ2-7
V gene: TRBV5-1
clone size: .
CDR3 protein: CASSRRGGLYEQYF
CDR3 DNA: TGCGCCAGTAGCCGCCGAGGCGGGTTATACGAGCAGTACTTC

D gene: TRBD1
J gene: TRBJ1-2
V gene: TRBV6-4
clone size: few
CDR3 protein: CASRRTGVFGYTF
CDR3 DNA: TGTGCCAGCAGGAGGACAGGGGTTTTCGGCTACACCTTC

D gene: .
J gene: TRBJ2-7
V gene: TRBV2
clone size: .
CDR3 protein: CASIVRRYEQYF
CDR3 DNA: TGTGCCAGCATAGTCAGGCGCTACGAGCAGTACTTC

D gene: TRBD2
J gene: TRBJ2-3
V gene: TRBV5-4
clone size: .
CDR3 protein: CASSGGTSPSTDTQYF
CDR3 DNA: TGTGCCAGCAGCGGCGGGACTAGCCCGAGCACAGATACGCAGTATTTT

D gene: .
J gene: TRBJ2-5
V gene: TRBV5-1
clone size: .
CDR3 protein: CASKGEETQYF
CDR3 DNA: TGCGCCAGCAAGGGAGAAGAGACCCAGTACTTC

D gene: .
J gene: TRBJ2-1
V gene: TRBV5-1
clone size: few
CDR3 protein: CASSFREISYNEQFF
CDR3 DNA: TGCGCCAGCAGCTTTCGGGAGATCTCCTACAATGAGCAGTTCTTC

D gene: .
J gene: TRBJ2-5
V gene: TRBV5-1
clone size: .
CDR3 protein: CASSLMQVPQGTQYF
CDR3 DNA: TGCGCCAGCAGCTTGATGCAGGTCCCTCAGGGGACCCAGTACTTC

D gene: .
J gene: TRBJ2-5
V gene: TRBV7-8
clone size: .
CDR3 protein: CASSLAGAVETQYF
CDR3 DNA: TGTGCCAGCAGCTTAGCGGGGGCGGTGGAGACCCAGTACTTC

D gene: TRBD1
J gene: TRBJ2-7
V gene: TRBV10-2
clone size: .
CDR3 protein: CASSGPGTGGYEQYF
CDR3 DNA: TGCGCCAGCAGTGGCCCCGGGACAGGGGGCTACGAGCAGTACTTC

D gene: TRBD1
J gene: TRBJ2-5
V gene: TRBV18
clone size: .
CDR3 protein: CASSPRTGQETQYF
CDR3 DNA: TGTGCCAGCTCACCACGGACAGGGCAAGAGACCCAGTACTTC

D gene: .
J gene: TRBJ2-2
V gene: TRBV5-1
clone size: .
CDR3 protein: CASSLGSAGELFF
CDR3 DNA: TGCGCCAGCAGCTTGGGCTCGGCCGGGGAGCTGTTTTTT

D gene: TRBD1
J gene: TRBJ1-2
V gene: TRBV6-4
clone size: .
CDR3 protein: CASSEGGQGGDGYTF
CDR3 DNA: TGTGCCAGCAGTGAAGGGGGACAGGGCGGAGATGGCTACACCTTC

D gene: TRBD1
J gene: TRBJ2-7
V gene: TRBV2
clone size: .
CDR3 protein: CASSEGTGYEQYF
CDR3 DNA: TGTGCCAGCAGTGAAGGGACAGGCTACGAGCAGTACTTC

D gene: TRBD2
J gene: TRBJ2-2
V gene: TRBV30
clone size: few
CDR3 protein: CAWITGLAGTTGELFF
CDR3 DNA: TGTGCCTGGATCACCGGACTAGCGGGAACCACCGGGGAGCTGTTTTTT

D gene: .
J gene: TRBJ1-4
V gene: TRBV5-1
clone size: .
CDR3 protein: CASSSGAVATNEKLFF
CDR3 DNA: TGCGCCAGCAGCAGCGGAGCGGTAGCAACTAATGAAAAACTGTTTTTT

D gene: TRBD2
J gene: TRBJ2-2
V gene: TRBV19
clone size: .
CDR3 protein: CASSGLAGGVGELFF
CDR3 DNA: TGTGCCAGTAGCGGACTAGCGGGAGGGGTCGGGGAGCTGTTTTTT

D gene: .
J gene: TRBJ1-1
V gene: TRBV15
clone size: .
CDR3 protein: CATNKRGFDEAFF
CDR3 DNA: TGTGCCACCAATAAACGGGGGTTTGATGAAGCTTTCTTT

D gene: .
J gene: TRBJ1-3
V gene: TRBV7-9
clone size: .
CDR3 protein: CSSSPGPEYTIYF
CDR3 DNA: TGTTCCAGCAGCCCTGGTCCAGAATACACCATATATTTT

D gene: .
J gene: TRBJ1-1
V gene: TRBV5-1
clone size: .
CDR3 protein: CASSLRSGGDTEAFF
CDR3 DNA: TGCGCCAGCAGCTTGCGTTCGGGGGGGGACACTGAAGCTTTCTTT

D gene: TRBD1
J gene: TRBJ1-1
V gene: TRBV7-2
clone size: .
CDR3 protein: CASSSSGTGMTEAFF
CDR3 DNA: TGTGCCAGCAGCTCTAGTGGGACAGGGATGACTGAAGCTTTCTTT

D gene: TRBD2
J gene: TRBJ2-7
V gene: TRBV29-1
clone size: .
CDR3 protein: CSVLKRGESYEQYF
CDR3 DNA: TGCAGCGTCCTTAAGCGGGGAGAGTCCTACGAGCAGTACTTC

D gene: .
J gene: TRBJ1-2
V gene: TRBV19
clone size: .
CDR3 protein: CASNTGFEDGYTF
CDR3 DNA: TGTGCCAGCAACACAGGGTTCGAGGATGGCTACACCTTC

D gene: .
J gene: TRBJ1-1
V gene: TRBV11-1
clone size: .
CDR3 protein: CASSTYSRGFTEAFF
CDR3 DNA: TGTGCCAGCAGCACGTACTCCAGGGGATTCACTGAAGCTTTCTTT

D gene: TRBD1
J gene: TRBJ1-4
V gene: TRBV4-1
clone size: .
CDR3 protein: CASSPVGTGNEKLFF
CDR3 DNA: TGCGCCAGCAGCCCGGTGGGGACAGGAAATGAAAAACTGTTTTTT

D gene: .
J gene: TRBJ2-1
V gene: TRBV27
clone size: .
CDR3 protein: CASSLIRGIRINEQFF
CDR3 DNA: TGTGCCAGCAGTTTAATAAGGGGGATACGGATCAATGAGCAGTTCTTC

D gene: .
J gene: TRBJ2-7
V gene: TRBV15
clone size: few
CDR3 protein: CATSHGRSSSYEQYF
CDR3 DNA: TGTGCCACCAGCCATGGCCGGAGCAGCTCCTACGAGCAGTACTTC

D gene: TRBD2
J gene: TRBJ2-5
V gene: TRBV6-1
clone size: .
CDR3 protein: CASSGLGVVAGGTQYF
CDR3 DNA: TGTGCCAGCAGTGGCCTTGGGGTTGTAGCGGGAGGAACCCAGTACTTC

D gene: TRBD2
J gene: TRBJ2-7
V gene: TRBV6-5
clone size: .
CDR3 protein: CASSYGASGSYEQYF
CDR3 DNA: TGTGCCAGCAGTTACGGGGCTAGCGGATCCTACGAGCAGTACTTC

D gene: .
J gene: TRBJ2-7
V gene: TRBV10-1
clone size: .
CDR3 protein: CASNPSWVRVEQYF
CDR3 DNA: TGCGCCAGCAACCCATCGTGGGTGAGGGTCGAGCAGTACTTC

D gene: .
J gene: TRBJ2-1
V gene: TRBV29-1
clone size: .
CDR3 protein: CSVDQGGSYNEQFF
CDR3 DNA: TGCAGCGTTGACCAAGGGGGCTCCTACAATGAGCAGTTCTTC

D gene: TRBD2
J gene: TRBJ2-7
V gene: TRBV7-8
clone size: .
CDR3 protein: CASSLARGRAYEQYF
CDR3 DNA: TGTGCCAGCAGCTTAGCGCGCGGGAGGGCCTACGAGCAGTACTTC

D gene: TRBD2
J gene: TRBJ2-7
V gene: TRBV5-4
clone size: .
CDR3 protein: CASSFGKLAGGTYEQYF
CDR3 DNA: TGTGCCAGCAGCTTCGGGAAGTTAGCGGGAGGGACCTACGAGCAGTACTTC

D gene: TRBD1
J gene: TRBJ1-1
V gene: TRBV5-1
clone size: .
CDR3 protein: CASSPGTGGFLNTEAFF
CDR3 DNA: TGCGCCAGCAGCCCGGGGACAGGGGGATTTTTGAACACTGAAGCTTTCTTT

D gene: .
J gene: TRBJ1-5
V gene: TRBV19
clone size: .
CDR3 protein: CASSYKTGVGNQPQHF
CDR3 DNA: TGTGCCAGTAGTTATAAGACCGGGGTCGGCAATCAGCCCCAGCATTTT

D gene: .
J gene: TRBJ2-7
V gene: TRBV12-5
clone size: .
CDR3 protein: CASGFPLGARYF
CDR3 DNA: TGTGCTAGTGGTTTCCCTCTGGGGGCTAGATACTTC

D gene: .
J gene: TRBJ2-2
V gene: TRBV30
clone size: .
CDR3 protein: CAENSGNGGELFF
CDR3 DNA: TGTGCCGAAAACTCAGGGAACGGCGGGGAGCTGTTTTTT

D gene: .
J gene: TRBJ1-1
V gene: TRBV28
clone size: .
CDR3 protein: CASSGGGSMNTEAFF
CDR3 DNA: TGTGCCAGCAGTGGGGGAGGATCCATGAACACTGAAGCTTTCTTT

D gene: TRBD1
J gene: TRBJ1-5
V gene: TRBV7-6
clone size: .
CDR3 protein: CASSLTGDSNQPQHF
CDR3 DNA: TGTGCCAGCAGCTTGACAGGGGATAGCAATCAGCCCCAGCATTTT

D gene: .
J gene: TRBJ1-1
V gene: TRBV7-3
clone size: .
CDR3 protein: CASSLNLGNTEAFF
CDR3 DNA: TGTGCCAGCAGCTTAAACCTCGGGAACACTGAAGCTTTCTTT

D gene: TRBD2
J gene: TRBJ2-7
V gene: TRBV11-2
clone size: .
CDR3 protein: CASSLDSGDTYEQYF
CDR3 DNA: TGTGCCAGCAGCTTAGATAGCGGGGATACCTACGAGCAGTACTTC

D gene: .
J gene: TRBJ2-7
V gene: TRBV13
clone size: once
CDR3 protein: CASSDNAEQYF
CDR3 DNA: TGTGCCAGCAGTGACAACGCCGAGCAGTACTTC

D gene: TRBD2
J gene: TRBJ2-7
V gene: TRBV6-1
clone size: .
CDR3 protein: CASIPRTSVLSEQYF
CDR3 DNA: TGTGCCAGCATACCCCGGACTAGCGTGTTATCCGAGCAGTACTTC

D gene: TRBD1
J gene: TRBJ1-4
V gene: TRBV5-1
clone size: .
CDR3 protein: CASKGGTGTTNEKLFF
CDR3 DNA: TGCGCCAGCAAAGGGGGGACAGGAACAACTAATGAAAAACTGTTTTTT

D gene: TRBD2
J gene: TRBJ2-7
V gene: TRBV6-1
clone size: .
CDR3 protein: CASSEAGTSGRGYEQYF
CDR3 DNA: TGTGCCAGCAGTGAAGCGGGGACTAGCGGGAGGGGGTACGAGCAGTACTTC

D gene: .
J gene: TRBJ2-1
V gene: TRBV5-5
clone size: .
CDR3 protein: CASSPRARDEQFF
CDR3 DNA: TGTGCCAGCAGCCCGCGGGCTAGGGATGAGCAGTTCTTC